These 8 T cell receptor beta chains share one sample of origin, sequenced in a study of CD8+CD57+ T cells in acquired aplastic anemia (dated 2018 in TCRdb). Sequenced on an Illumina HiSeq 2000. Profiling of TCR beta VDJ combinations and CDR3 sequences used genomic DNA as the template. Using fastp at Q25 and MiXCR, TCRdb reprocessed the public reads and kept productive beta chains. CDR3 protein sequences are deduplicated, and each keeps its most common genes and DNA. The sample includes 250,000 to 350,000 distinct CDR3 sequences, with 50% to 70% observed a single time. The biggest ten clones account for approximately 8.2% of the sample. Material for sequencing was sorted CD4+, CD8+, or CD8+CD57+ T cells (not recorded which) from PBMCs. The receptors shown here come from a human donor with severe aplastic anemia or a healthy control (not recorded which).

The chain joins TRBV5-4 to TRBJ1-1; tentative D call: TRBD1 (5 bases). The CDR3 sequence is 13 residues long. Trimming removed 2 bases from V and 7 bases from J, with 12 bases in between. Germline V gives CDR1 SGHNT, CDR2 YYREEE (reference sequence). The CDR3 reads CASSFGTTGEAFF. CDR3 nucleotides: TGTGCCAGCAGCTTTGGTACAACAGGTGAAGCTTTCTTT.

This clonotype was observed once. The chain is built from TRBV25-1 and TRBJ2-6, with a weak D call TRBD1 (6 bases). This CDR3 spans 16 amino acids. Trimming cost V 8 bases and J 2 bases, with 16 bases left between them. The germline V gene has CDR1 MGHDK and CDR2 SYGVNS. The CDR3 coding sequence is TGTGCCAGCCTAGTAGCCCAGGGGCCTGGGGCCAACGTCCTGACTTTC. Its translation: CASLVAQGPGANVLTF.

This sequence joins TRBV19 and TRBJ1-1; no reliable D call. Germline V CDR1 and CDR2: LNHDA, SQIVND (reference sequence). The CDR3 is 16 amino acids. Trimming removed 10 bases at V and 4 bases at J, with 25 bases between. As DNA, the CDR3 is TGTGCCACTAGAGGGAAAGGGTTTGTCGGTAGCACTGAAGCTTTCTTT. Amino acid sequence: CATRGKGFVGSTEAFF.

This clonotype occurred many times. The rearrangement joins TRBV20-1 to TRBJ1-6; D is uncertain. This CDR3 has 12 amino acids. V dropped 7 bases and J dropped 10 bases, with 14 bases sitting between them. In germline, CDR1 is DFQATT, CDR2 SNEGSKA (reference sequence). The DNA for the CDR3 is TGCAGTGTACTGACAAATCAGTCACCCCTCCACTTT. Translating gives CSVLTNQSPLHF.

Of note for this clonotype: Sequence at one end of the junction differs from germline and may be a read error. The V and J genes are TRBV7-3 and TRBJ1-6; tentative D call: TRBD1 (6 bases). CDR1 is SGHTA and CDR2 is FQGTGA in the germline V gene. This CDR3 spans 15 amino acids. CDR3 region: CAGSVSETGNSPLHF. The CDR3 DNA is TGTGCCGGCAGCGTAAGTGAGACAGGAAATTCACCCCTCCACTTT.

The genes are TRBV7-2 and TRBJ2-7; the D is unclear. CDR3 size: 16 residues. V gave up 1 base and J gave up 6 bases, with 19 bases separating them. Looked up from germline, CDR1 is SGHTA and CDR2 is FQGNSA. The CDR3 DNA reads TGTGCCAGCAGCTTAGAACTCAGGAGTAGTCGCTTCGAGCAGTACTTC. Its protein product is CASSLELRSSRFEQYF.

The chain couples TRBV24-1 to TRBJ2-1; no definite D call. CDR3 length equals 14 residues. The germline gives CDR1 KGHDR, CDR2 SFDVKD. V gave up 4 bases and J gave up 6 bases, with 12 bases separating them. CDR3 DNA sequence: TGTGCCACCAGTGACCACAGAAAACTCAATGAGCAGTTCTTC. Its protein product is CATSDHRKLNEQFF.

The rearrangement links TRBV20-1 to TRBJ2-1, with D unclear. CDR1 and CDR2 from the germline V gene are DFQATT and SNEGSKA (reference sequence). The CDR3 totals 11 residues. V was shortened by 3 bases and J by 6 bases, with 6 bases between the two germline ends. This chain's CDR3 is CSARKINEQFF. The CDR3 DNA follows: TGCAGTGCTAGGAAGATCAATGAGCAGTTCTTC.